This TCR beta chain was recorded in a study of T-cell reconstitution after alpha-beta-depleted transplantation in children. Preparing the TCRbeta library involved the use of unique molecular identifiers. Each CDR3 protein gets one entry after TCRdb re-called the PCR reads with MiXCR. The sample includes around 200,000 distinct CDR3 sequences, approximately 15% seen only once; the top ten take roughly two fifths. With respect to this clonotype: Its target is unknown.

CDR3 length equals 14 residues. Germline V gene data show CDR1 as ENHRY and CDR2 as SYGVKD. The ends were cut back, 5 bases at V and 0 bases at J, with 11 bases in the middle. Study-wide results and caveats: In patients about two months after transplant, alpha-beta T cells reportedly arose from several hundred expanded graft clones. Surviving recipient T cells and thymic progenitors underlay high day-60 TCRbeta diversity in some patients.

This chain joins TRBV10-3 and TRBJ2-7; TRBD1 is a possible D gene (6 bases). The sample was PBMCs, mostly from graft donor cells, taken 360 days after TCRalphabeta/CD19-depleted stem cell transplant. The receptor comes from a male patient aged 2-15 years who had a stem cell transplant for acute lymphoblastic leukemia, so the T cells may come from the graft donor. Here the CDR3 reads CAISLQGPSYEQYF. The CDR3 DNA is TGTGCCATCAGTTTACAGGGTCCCTCCTACGAGCAGTACTTC.